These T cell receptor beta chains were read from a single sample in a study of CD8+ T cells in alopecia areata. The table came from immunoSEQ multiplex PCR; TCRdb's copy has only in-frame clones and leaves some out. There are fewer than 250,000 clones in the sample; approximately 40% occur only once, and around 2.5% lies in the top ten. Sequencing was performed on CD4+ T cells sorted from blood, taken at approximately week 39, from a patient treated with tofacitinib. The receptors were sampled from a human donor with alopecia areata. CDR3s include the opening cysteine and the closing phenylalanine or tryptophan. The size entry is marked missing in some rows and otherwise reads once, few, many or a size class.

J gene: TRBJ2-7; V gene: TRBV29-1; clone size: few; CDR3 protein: CSVGLGGASHEQYF
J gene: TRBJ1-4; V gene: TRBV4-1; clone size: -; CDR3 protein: CASSQDWTAYPTNEKLFF
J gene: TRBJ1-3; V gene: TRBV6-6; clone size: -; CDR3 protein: CASSPGGSGNTIYF
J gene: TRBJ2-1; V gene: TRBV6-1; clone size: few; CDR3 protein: CASSHRDRANNEQFF
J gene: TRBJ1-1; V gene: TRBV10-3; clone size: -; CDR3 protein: CAISDRGASEAFF
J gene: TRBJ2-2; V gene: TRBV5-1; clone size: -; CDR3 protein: CASNGGTTTGELFF
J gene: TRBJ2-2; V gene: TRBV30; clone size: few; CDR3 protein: CAWGSQGSTGELFF
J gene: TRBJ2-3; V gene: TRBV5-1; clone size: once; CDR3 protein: CASSSIEYTDTQYF
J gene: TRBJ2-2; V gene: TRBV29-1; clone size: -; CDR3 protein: CSVGWAHTGELFF
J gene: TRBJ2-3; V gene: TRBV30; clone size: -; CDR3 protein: CAWSSGRAKTRTDTQYF
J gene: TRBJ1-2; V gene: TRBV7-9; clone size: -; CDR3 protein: CASSLVTYGYTF
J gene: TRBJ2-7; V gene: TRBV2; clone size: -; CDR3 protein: CASSGRLAGGLYEQYF
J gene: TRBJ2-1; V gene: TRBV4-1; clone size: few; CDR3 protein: CASSQVHGVQFF
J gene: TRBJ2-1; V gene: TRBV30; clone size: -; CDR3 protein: CAWSVREVSNEQFF
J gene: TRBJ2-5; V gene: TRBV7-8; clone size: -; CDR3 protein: CASSFMTVQETQYF
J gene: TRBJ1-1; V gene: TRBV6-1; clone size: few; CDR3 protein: CASSEQRGNTEAFF
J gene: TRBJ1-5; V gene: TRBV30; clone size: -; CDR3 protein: CAWSVGDPTSAQHF
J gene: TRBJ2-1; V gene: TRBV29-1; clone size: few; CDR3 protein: CSVDTGGTSYNEQFF
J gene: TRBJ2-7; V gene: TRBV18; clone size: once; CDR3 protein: CASSPDQGSNEQYF
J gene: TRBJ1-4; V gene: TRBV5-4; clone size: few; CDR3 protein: CASSTIPAQGPRKLFF
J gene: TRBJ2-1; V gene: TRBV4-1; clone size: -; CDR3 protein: CASSQGRTRTTYNEQFF
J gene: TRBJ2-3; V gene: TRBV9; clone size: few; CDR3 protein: CASSVRLAGDTQYF
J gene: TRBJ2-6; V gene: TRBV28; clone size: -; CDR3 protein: CASSGRDRGVRGANVLTF
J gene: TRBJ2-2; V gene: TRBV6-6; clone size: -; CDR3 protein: CASSYDSGELFF
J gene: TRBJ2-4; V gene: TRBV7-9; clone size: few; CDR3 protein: CASSPGGQTKNIQYF
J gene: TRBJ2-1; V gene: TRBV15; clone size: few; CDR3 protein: CATRGSPSYNEQFF
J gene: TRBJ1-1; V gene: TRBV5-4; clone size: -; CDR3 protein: CASSVGQDTEAFF
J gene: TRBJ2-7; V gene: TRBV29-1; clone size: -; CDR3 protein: CSVGNIYEQYF
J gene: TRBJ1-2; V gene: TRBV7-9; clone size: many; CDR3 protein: CASSFTGTGEGYGYTF
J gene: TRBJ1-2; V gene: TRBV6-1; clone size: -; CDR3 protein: CASSHSSRNYGYTF
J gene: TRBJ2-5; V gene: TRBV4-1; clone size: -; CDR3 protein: CASSVRQASETQYF
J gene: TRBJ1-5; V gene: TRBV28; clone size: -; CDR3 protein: CASSFGKRDPFLKNQPQHF
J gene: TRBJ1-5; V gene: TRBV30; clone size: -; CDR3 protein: CAWSSRVTSNQPQHF
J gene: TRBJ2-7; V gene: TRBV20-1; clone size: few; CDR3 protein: CSARDYWEQYF
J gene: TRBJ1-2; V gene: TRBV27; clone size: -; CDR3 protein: CASSLSPRNSYGYTF
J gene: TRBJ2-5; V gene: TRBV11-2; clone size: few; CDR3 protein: CASSPQETQYF
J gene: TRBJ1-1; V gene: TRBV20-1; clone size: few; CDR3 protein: CSAPDRGAAFF
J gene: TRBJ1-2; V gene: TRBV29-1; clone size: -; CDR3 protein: CSVVFRAGNYGYTF
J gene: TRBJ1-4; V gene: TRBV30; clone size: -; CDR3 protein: CAWGRSREKLFF
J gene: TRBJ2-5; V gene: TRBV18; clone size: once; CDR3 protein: CASSPLGAETQYF
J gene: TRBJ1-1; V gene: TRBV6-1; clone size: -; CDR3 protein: CASSERGSAEAFF
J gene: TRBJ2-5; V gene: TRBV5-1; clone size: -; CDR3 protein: CASSTTGARQETQYF
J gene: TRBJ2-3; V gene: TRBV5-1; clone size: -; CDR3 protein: CASSPPVGGGTDTQYF
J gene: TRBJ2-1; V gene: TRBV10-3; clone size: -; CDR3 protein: CATDPSGRAVEQFF
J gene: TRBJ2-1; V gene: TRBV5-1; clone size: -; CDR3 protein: CASSLLPKNEQFF
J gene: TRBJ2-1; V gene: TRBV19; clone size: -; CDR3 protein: CASSILDVNKQFF
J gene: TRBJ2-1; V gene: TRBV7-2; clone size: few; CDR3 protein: CASSFNSFAYNEQFF
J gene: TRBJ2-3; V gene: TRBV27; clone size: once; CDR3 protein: CASSPQTFRGADTQYF
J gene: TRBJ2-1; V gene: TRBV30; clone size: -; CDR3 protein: CACYKVTRGTQFF
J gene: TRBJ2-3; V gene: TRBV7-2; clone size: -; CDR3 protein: CASSHTPTGGEDTQYF
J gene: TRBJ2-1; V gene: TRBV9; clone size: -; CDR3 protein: CASSVSPPGLAGVEQFF